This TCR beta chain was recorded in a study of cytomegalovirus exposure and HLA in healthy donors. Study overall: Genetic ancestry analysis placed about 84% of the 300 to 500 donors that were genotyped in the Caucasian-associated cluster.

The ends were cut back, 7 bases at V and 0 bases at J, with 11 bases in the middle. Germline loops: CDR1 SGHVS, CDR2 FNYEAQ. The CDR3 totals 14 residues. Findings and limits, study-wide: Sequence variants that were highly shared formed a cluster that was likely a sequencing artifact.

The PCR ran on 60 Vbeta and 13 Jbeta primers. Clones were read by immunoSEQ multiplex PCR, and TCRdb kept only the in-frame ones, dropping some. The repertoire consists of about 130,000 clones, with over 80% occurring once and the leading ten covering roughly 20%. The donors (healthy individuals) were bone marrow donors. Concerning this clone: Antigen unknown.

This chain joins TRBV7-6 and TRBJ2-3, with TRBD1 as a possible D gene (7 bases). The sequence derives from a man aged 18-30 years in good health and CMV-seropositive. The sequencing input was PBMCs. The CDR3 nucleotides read TGTGCCAGCACCGGGGGACAGAGCACAGATACGCAGTATTTT. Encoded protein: CASTGGQSTDTQYF. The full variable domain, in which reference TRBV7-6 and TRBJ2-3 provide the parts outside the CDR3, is GAGVSQSPRYKVTKRGQDVALRCDPISGHVSLYWYRQALGQGPEFLTYFNYEAQQDKSGLPNDRFSAERPEGSISTLTIQRTEQRDSAMYRCASTGGQSTDTQYFGPGTRLTVL.